The rows below give T cell receptor beta chains drawn from one sample of a study of blood T cells in healthy people across ages. Using its own MiXCR run on the 5' RACE reads, TCRdb lists one record per CDR3 protein. Counted here are over 450,000 distinct CDR3 sequences, 24% occurring once; the ten biggest clones make up approximately 8.7%. These sequences were also reported in another study, on T cells of mothers and their children.

Specimen: blood. The receptors shown here come from a boy aged 5-17 years in good health. Both conserved end residues are part of each CDR3. Fields, in order: clone size, D gene, V gene, CDR3 length, J gene, CDR3 DNA, CDR3 protein. The D gene is left open where the match is weak. Some rows have no size entry. The others give once, few or many, or a class for an expanded clone.

clone_size: NA; d_call: NA; v_call: TRBV20-1; cdr3_length: 13; j_call: TRBJ2-7; cdr3_nt: TGCAGTGCTAGAGATGTGCGGTCCTACGAGCAGTACTTC; cdr3_aa: CSARDVRSYEQYF
clone_size: NA; d_call: NA; v_call: TRBV12-3/TRBV12-4; cdr3_length: 14; j_call: TRBJ1-2; cdr3_nt: TGTGCCAGCAGTTTAGTCGGGGGGGTCGGTGGCTACACCTTC; cdr3_aa: CASSLVGGVGGYTF
clone_size: few; d_call: NA; v_call: TRBV6-6; cdr3_length: 14; j_call: TRBJ1-5; cdr3_nt: TGTGCCTGCAGGAAACAGGGTCAGGGTCAGCCCCAGCATTTT; cdr3_aa: CACRKQGQGQPQHF
clone_size: NA; d_call: TRBD2; v_call: TRBV3-1; cdr3_length: 17; j_call: TRBJ2-1; cdr3_nt: TGTGCCAGCAGCCAAGATTCCCTAGCGGGAGGATGGAATGAGCAGTTCTTC; cdr3_aa: CASSQDSLAGGWNEQFF
clone_size: NA; d_call: NA; v_call: TRBV2; cdr3_length: 14; j_call: TRBJ2-2; cdr3_nt: TGTGCCAGTAAGGAAAGTCCCCGTCCCGGGGAGCTGTTTTTT; cdr3_aa: CASKESPRPGELFF
clone_size: NA; d_call: TRBD2; v_call: TRBV20-1; cdr3_length: 15; j_call: TRBJ2-2; cdr3_nt: TGCAGTGCTAGACAGGCGGGGGAAAACACCGGGGAGCTGTTTTTT; cdr3_aa: CSARQAGENTGELFF
clone_size: NA; d_call: TRBD2; v_call: TRBV7-9; cdr3_length: 13; j_call: TRBJ2-4; cdr3_nt: TGTGCCAGCGGTTCCGGGACTACAAACATTCAGTACTTC; cdr3_aa: CASGSGTTNIQYF
clone_size: NA; d_call: TRBD2; v_call: TRBV12-3/TRBV12-4; cdr3_length: 17; j_call: TRBJ2-1; cdr3_nt: TGTGCCAGCAGCCCTGGAGCGGGAGGGAGCTCCTACAATGAGCAGTTCTTC; cdr3_aa: CASSPGAGGSSYNEQFF
clone_size: once; d_call: NA; v_call: TRBV10-3; cdr3_length: 14; j_call: TRBJ1-4; cdr3_nt: TGTGCCATCAGAAAGGACCCAACTAATGAAAAACTGTTTTTT; cdr3_aa: CAIRKDPTNEKLFF
clone_size: few; d_call: NA; v_call: TRBV5-6; cdr3_length: 12; j_call: TRBJ2-1; cdr3_nt: TGTGCCAGCAGCTTGTCCCGGGGGGAGCAGTTCTTC; cdr3_aa: CASSLSRGEQFF
clone_size: NA; d_call: NA; v_call: TRBV3-1; cdr3_length: 13; j_call: TRBJ2-7; cdr3_nt: TGTGCCACCAAGGGGGGGGCCTCCTACGAGCAGTACTTC; cdr3_aa: CATKGGASYEQYF
clone_size: NA; d_call: NA; v_call: TRBV7-9; cdr3_length: 15; j_call: TRBJ2-6; cdr3_nt: TGTGCCAGCAGCAACGGGCTCTCTGGGGCCAACGTCCTGACTTTC; cdr3_aa: CASSNGLSGANVLTF
clone_size: many; d_call: NA; v_call: TRBV29-1; cdr3_length: 10; j_call: TRBJ1-1; cdr3_nt: TGCAGCGTTGGATCTGTCGAAGCTTTCTTT; cdr3_aa: CSVGSVEAFF
clone_size: NA; d_call: NA; v_call: TRBV7-2; cdr3_length: 17; j_call: TRBJ2-5; cdr3_nt: TGTGCCAGCAGCATCGGCCGGACCGCCTCTCTAGGTGAGGCCCAGTACTTC; cdr3_aa: CASSIGRTASLGEAQYF
clone_size: NA; d_call: TRBD2; v_call: TRBV7-9; cdr3_length: 15; j_call: TRBJ2-2; cdr3_nt: TGTGCCAGCAGCTTACTAGCGGGGGCTACCGGGGAGCTGTTTTTT; cdr3_aa: CASSLLAGATGELFF
clone_size: NA; d_call: NA; v_call: TRBV2; cdr3_length: 11; j_call: TRBJ2-7; cdr3_nt: TGTGCCAGCAGTGGAGATGGCGCTCAGTACTTC; cdr3_aa: CASSGDGAQYF
clone_size: NA; d_call: NA; v_call: TRBV6-2/TRBV6-3; cdr3_length: 15; j_call: TRBJ2-2; cdr3_nt: TGTGCCAGCAGCCCTCAACCCCCGAACACCGGGGAGCTGTTTTTT; cdr3_aa: CASSPQPPNTGELFF
clone_size: NA; d_call: NA; v_call: TRBV7-2; cdr3_length: 13; j_call: TRBJ1-1; cdr3_nt: TGTGCCAGCAGCCAACCCACAAACACTGAAGCTTTCTTT; cdr3_aa: CASSQPTNTEAFF
clone_size: few; d_call: NA; v_call: TRBV6-5; cdr3_length: 13; j_call: TRBJ1-2; cdr3_nt: TGTGCCAGCAGTTACGACTATGCCTATGGCTGCACCTTC; cdr3_aa: CASSYDYAYGCTF
clone_size: NA; d_call: NA; v_call: TRBV20-1; cdr3_length: 14; j_call: TRBJ1-4; cdr3_nt: TGCAGTGCTAGAGTTCCGGGGCTTTTAGAAAAACTGTTTTTT; cdr3_aa: CSARVPGLLEKLFF
clone_size: many; d_call: TRBD1; v_call: TRBV5-1; cdr3_length: 14; j_call: TRBJ2-4; cdr3_nt: TGCGCCAGCAGCCAAGGACAGGGGTTACACATTCAGTACTTC; cdr3_aa: CASSQGQGLHIQYF
clone_size: NA; d_call: NA; v_call: TRBV11-1; cdr3_length: 16; j_call: TRBJ2-1; cdr3_nt: TGTGCCAGCAGCTTAGCGTTGGGGTTAACCCAAGGTGAGCAGTTCTTC; cdr3_aa: CASSLALGLTQGEQFF
clone_size: NA; d_call: TRBD2; v_call: TRBV6-5; cdr3_length: 14; j_call: TRBJ2-3; cdr3_nt: TGTGCCAGCAGTCAGCGGGGAACCACAGATACGCAGTATTTT; cdr3_aa: CASSQRGTTDTQYF
clone_size: NA; d_call: TRBD1; v_call: TRBV3-1; cdr3_length: 15; j_call: TRBJ1-3; cdr3_nt: TGTGCCAGCAGCCCGACCGGGACAGATGGAAACACCATATATTTT; cdr3_aa: CASSPTGTDGNTIYF
clone_size: NA; d_call: NA; v_call: TRBV19; cdr3_length: 14; j_call: TRBJ2-7; cdr3_nt: TGTGCCAGTGGTCCAAGTGGGGGCAGCTACGAGCAGTACTTC; cdr3_aa: CASGPSGGSYEQYF
clone_size: few; d_call: NA; v_call: TRBV28; cdr3_length: 21; j_call: TRBJ2-7; cdr3_nt: TGTGCCAGCAGTTTATGGATGGGAGGCTCTTCTGGGCAGGGTGTGGAGTACGAGCAGTACTTC; cdr3_aa: CASSLWMGGSSGQGVEYEQYF
clone_size: NA; d_call: TRBD2; v_call: TRBV13; cdr3_length: 13; j_call: TRBJ2-1; cdr3_nt: TGTGCCAGCAGGACTAGCCAACAGGATGAGCAGTTCTTC; cdr3_aa: CASRTSQQDEQFF
clone_size: NA; d_call: NA; v_call: TRBV10-2; cdr3_length: 14; j_call: TRBJ2-3; cdr3_nt: TGCGCCAGCAGTGAAAGCGGGAGCACAGATACGCAGTATTTT; cdr3_aa: CASSESGSTDTQYF
clone_size: NA; d_call: NA; v_call: TRBV21-1; cdr3_length: 19; j_call: TRBJ2-2; cdr3_nt: TGTGCCAGCAGCAAAGGTTGGCCAGGGCATCCCGAGATTGGCGGGGAGCTGTTTTTT; cdr3_aa: CASSKGWPGHPEIGGELFF
clone_size: NA; d_call: NA; v_call: TRBV7-8; cdr3_length: 14; j_call: TRBJ2-3; cdr3_nt: TGTGCCAGCAGCTTAGTGGCTAGGTCAGATACGCAGTATTTT; cdr3_aa: CASSLVARSDTQYF
clone_size: NA; d_call: NA; v_call: TRBV4-1; cdr3_length: 14; j_call: TRBJ1-4; cdr3_nt: TGCGCCAGCAGCCCCCTGGGGGGAAGGGAAAAACTGTTTTTT; cdr3_aa: CASSPLGGREKLFF
clone_size: NA; d_call: TRBD1; v_call: TRBV6-1; cdr3_length: 14; j_call: TRBJ1-4; cdr3_nt: TGTGCCAGCAGTGAAGACAGGGGGCAGGGAAAACTGTTTTTT; cdr3_aa: CASSEDRGQGKLFF
clone_size: few; d_call: TRBD2; v_call: TRBV7-2; cdr3_length: 17; j_call: TRBJ2-2; cdr3_nt: TGTGCCAGCAGCTTATCTCTTAGCGGGGGCAACACCGGGGAGCTGTTTTTT; cdr3_aa: CASSLSLSGGNTGELFF
clone_size: NA; d_call: NA; v_call: TRBV20-1; cdr3_length: 14; j_call: TRBJ1-2; cdr3_nt: TGCAGTGCCCCACCCACCATCGGGAACTATGGCTACACCTTC; cdr3_aa: CSAPPTIGNYGYTF
clone_size: NA; d_call: NA; v_call: TRBV20-1; cdr3_length: 13; j_call: TRBJ2-5; cdr3_nt: TGCAGTGCTAGTTTACCACCGGGGGAGACCCAGTACTTC; cdr3_aa: CSASLPPGETQYF
clone_size: few; d_call: TRBD2; v_call: TRBV5-1; cdr3_length: 14; j_call: TRBJ2-7; cdr3_nt: TGCGCCAGCAGTCGGGAGGGCCAGACCTACGAGCAGTACTTC; cdr3_aa: CASSREGQTYEQYF
clone_size: NA; d_call: TRBD2; v_call: TRBV7-6; cdr3_length: 19; j_call: TRBJ2-7; cdr3_nt: TGTGCCAGCAGCCCTTTTGTACTAGCGGTTTCAGACGCATCCTACGAGCAGTACTTC; cdr3_aa: CASSPFVLAVSDASYEQYF